The T cell receptor beta chain under discussion was sequenced for a study of OX40 agonist ivuxolimab in advanced cancers. Study-level information: Ivuxolimab, an agonistic anti-OX40 (CD134) antibody, was given to patients. The eligibility criteria allowed prior anti-PD-1, anti-PD-L1 or anti-CTLA-4 therapy, and 40% had some. Hepatocellular carcinoma, melanoma, renal cell or head and neck cancer occurred in dose-escalation patients.

Trimming left V 3 bases short and J 3 bases short, with 13 bases between. The CDR3 totals 15 residues. The germline CDR1 and CDR2 sequences are SEHNR and FQNEAQ (reference sequence). Here immunoSEQ multiplex PCR was the method, and the copy in TCRdb shows in-frame clones only, minus some. The sample shows 20,000 to 25,000 clones, about 83% of them seen only once. The gene calls are TRBV7-9 and TRBJ2-3; D uncertain. Sequenced material: CD4+ or CD8+ T cells sorted from blood, taken in a trial of the OX40 agonist ivuxolimab. The source of this sequence is an adult with an advanced solid tumor such as melanoma, head and neck, liver or kidney cancer. CDR3 loop: CASSFNPARTDTQYF. CDR3 bases: TGTGCCAGCAGCTTCAATCCCGCACGAACAGATACGCAGTATTTT.